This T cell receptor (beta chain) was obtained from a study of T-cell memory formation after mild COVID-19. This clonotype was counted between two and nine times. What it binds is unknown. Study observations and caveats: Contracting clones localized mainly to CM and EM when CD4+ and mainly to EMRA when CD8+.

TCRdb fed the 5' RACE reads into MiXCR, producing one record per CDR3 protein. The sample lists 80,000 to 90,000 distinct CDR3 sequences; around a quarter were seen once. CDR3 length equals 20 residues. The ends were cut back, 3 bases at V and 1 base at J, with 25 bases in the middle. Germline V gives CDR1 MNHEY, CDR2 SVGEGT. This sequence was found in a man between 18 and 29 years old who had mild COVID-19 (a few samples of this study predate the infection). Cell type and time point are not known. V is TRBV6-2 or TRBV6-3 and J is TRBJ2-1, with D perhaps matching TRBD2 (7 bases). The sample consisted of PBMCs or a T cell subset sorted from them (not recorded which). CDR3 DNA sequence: TGTGCCAGCAGTTATTCGACGGGGGGCTCCCCACCGACTTCCTACAATGAGCAGTTCTTC. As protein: CASSYSTGGSPPTSYNEQFF.